This TCR beta chain was sequenced in a study of human T cells and chemical hapten exposure. Time point: patch test 2, 6 weeks after DPC sensitization. The treatment was: therapeutic diphenylcyclopropenone sensitization with weekly scalp DPC. Germline CDR1 DFQATT, CDR2 SNEGSKA (reference sequence). The ends lost 6 bases at V and 2 bases at J; junction bases unmatched: 7. This CDR3 is 14 amino acids long. This clonotype was detected many times. No antigen is known for it. Study results and caveats: Healthy individuals' immune responses may differ from those of donors, who had alopecia.

Per the original data handling: Per sample, the median was approximately 96,000 TCRs, with values from about 22,000 to 700,000. TCRdb reanalysed the RACE reads using MiXCR and keeps one entry per CDR3 protein. None of the V and J calls come from the authors' own analysis; TCRdb made them. The sample carries approximately 89,000 distinct CDR3 sequences, roughly 10% recorded once. The TCR comes from a woman aged 25 to 39 with alopecia areata. Some clones in this sample may be carry-over from other donors' samples. This specimen was whole blood, taken in connection with sensitization to the hapten diphenylcyclopropenone (DPC). The chain links TRBV20-1 to TRBJ1-5, with 7 positions matching TRBD1. Here the CDR3 DNA reads TGCAGTGCGGTTAGACAGGGTGGCAATCAGCCCCAGCATTTT. Residues: CSAVRQGGNQPQHF.